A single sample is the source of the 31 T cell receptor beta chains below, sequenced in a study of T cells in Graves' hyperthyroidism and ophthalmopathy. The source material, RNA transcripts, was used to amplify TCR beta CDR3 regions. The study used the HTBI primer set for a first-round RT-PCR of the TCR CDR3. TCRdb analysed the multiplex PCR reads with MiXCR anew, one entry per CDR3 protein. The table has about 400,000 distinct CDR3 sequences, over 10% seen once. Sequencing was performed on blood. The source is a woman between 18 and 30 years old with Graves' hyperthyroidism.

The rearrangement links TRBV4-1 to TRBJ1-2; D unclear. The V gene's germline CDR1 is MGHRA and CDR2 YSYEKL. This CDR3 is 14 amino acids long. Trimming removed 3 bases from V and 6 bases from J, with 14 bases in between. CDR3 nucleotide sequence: TGCGCCAGCAGCCACCTACCCAGGAAGCATGGCTACACCTTC. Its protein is CASSHLPRKHGYTF.

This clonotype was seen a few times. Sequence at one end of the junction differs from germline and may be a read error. CDR3 sequence: CASSQANHGYTF. The CDR3 DNA is TGTGCCAGCAGCCAAGCTAACCATGGCTACACCTTC. This chain links TRBV4-2 with TRBJ1-2, with D hard to call. The CDR3 sequence is 12 residues long. CDR1 is LGHNA and CDR2 is YNFKEQ in the germline V gene.

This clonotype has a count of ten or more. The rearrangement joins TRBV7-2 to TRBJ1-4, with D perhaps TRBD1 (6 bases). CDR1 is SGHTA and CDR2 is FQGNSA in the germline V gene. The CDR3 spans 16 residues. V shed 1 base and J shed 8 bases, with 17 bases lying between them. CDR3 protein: CASSLEVHRVREKLFF. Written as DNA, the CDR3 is TGTGCCAGCAGCTTAGAGGTGCACAGGGTGAGAGAAAAACTGTTTTTT.

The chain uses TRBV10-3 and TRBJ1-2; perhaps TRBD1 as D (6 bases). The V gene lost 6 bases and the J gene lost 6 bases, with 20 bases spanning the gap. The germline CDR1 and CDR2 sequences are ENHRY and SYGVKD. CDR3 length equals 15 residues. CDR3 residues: CAISLTGLGPDGYTF. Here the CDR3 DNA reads TGTGCCATCAGCCTGACAGGCCTGGGGCCCGATGGCTACACCTTC.

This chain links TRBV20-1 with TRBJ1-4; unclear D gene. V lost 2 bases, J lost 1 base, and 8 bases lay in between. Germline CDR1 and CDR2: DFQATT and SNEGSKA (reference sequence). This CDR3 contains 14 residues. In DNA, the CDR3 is TGCAGTGCTAGATCTTCTGGAACTAATGAAAAACTGTTTTTT. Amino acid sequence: CSARSSGTNEKLFF.

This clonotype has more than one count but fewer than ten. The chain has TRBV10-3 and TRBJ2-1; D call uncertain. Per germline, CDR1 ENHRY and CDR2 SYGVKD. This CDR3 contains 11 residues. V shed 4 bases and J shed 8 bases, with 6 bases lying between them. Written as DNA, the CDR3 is TGTGCCATCAGTGTCCAGGATGAGCAGTTCTTC. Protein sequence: CAISVQDEQFF.

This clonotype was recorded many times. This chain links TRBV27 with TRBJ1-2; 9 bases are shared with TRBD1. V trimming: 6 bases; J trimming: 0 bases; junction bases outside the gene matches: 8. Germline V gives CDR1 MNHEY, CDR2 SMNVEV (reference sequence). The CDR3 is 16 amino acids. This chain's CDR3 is CASSRAGTGTNYGYTF. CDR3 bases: TGTGCCAGCAGCCGGGCCGGGACAGGGACTAACTATGGCTACACCTTC.

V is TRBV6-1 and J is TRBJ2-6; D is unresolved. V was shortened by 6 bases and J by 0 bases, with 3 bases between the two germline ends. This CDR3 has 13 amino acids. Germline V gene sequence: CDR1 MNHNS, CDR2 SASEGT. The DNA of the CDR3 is TGTGCCAGCAGGGACTCTGGGGCCAACGTCCTGACTTTC. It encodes CASRDSGANVLTF.

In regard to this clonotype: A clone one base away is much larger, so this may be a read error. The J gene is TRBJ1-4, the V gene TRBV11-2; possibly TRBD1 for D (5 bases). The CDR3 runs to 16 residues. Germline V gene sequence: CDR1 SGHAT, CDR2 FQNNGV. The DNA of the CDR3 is TGTGCCAGCAGCTTAGGGGGCCGTCCCACGGGCAAAAAACCGTTTTTT. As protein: CASSLGGRPTGKKPFF. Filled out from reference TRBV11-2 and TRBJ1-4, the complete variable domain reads EAGVAQSPRYKIIEKRQSVAFWCNPISGHATLYWYQQILGQGPKLLIQFQNNGVVDDSQLPKDRFSAERLKGVDSTLKIQPAKLEDSAVYLCASSLGGRPTGKKPFFGSGTQLSVL.

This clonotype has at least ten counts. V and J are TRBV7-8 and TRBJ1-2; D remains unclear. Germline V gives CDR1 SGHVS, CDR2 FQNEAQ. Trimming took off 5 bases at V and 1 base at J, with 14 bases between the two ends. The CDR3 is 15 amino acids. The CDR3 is CASSQDLIDNYGYTF. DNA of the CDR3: TGTGCCAGCAGCCAAGACCTGATTGATAACTATGGCTACACCTTC.

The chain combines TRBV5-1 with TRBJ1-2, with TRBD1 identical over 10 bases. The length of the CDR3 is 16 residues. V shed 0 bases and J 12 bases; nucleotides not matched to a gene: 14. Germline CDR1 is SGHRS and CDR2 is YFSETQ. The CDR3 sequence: CASSLDSGTGAVSDTF. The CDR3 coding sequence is TGCGCCAGCAGCTTGGATTCCGGGACAGGGGCCGTAAGCGACACCTTC. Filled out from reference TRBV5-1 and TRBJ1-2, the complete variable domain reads KAGVTQTPRYLIKTRGQQVTLSCSPISGHRSVSWYQQTPGQGLQFLFEYFSETQRNKGNFPGRFSGRQFSNSRSEMNVSTLELGDSALYLCASSLDSGTGAVSDTFGSGTRLTVV.

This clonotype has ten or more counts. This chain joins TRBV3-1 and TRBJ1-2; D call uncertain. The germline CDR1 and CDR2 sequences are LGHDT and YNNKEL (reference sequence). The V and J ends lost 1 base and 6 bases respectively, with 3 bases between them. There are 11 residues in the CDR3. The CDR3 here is CASSQAHGYTF. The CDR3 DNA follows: TGTGCCAGCAGCCAAGCCCATGGCTACACCTTC.

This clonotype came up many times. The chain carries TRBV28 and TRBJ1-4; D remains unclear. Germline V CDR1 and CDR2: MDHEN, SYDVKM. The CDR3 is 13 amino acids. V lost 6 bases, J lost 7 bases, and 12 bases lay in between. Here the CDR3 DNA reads TGTGCCAGCAGGACGACGTCCCTTGAAAAACTGTTTTTT. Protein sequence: CASRTTSLEKLFF.

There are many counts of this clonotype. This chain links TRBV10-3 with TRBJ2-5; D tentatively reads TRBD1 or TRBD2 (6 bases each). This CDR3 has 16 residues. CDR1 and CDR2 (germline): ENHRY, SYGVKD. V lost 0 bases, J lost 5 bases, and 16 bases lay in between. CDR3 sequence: CAISESSGPGAETQYF. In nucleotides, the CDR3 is TGTGCCATCAGTGAGTCGAGTGGTCCGGGGGCGGAGACCCAGTACTTC.

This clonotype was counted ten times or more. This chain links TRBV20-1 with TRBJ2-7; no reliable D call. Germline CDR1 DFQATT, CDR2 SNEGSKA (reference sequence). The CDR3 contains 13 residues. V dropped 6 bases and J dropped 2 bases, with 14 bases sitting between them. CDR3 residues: CSAESDGAYEQYF. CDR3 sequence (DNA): TGCAGTGCGGAATCGGACGGTGCCTACGAGCAGTACTTC.

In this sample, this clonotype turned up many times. The CDR3 DNA sequence: TGTGCCAGCAGTTACTCGGGCACTAACACTGAAGCTTTCTTT. Protein product: CASSYSGTNTEAFF. The V call is TRBV6-5, the J call TRBJ1-1; unclear D gene. V gave up 0 bases and J gave up 2 bases, with 7 bases separating them. Germline loops: CDR1 MNHEY, CDR2 SVGAGI. The CDR3 spans 14 residues.

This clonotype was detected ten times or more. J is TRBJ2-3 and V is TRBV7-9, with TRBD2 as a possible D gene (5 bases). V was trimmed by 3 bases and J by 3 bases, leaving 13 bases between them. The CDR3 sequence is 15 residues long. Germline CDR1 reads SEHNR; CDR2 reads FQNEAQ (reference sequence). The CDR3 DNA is TGTGCCAGCAGCTTCCGAGCGGACGGAACAGATACGCAGTATTTT. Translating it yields CASSFRADGTDTQYF.

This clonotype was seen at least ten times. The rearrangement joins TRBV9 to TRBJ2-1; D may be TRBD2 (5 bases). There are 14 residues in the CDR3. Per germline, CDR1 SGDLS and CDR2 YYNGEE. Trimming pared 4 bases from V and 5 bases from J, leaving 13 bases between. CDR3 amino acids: CASSQIGGDNEQFF. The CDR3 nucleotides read TGTGCCAGCAGCCAGATAGGAGGAGACAATGAGCAGTTCTTC.

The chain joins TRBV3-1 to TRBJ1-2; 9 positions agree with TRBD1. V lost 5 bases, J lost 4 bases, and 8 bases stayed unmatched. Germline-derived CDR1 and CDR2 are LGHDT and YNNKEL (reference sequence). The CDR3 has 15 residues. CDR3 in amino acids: CASSGGQGFVYGYTF. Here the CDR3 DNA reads TGTGCCAGCAGCGGGGGACAGGGCTTCGTCTATGGCTACACCTTC.

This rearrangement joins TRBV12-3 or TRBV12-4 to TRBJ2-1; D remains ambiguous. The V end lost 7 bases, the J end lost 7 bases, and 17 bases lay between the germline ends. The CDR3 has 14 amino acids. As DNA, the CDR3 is TGTGCCAGCATTACGGGTGGTCTCGGTAATGAGCAGTTCTTC. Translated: CASITGGLGNEQFF.

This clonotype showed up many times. The CDR3 sequence is CASSPWEAPNTEAFF. In DNA, the CDR3 is TGTGCCAGCTCCCCGTGGGAGGCCCCGAACACTGAAGCTTTCTTT. The chain joins TRBV18 to TRBJ1-1; no clear D gene. V lost 6 bases and J 1 base, leaving 15 bases between the germline ends. CDR1 and CDR2 from the germline V gene are KGHSH and LQKENI. This CDR3 is built from 15 residues.

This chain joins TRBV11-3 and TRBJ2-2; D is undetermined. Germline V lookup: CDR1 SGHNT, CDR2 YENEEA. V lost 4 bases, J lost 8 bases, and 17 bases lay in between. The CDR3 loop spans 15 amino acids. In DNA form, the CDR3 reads TGTGCCAGCAGCTCGGAGACCTTCCGGCAAGGGGAGCTGTTTTTT. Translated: CASSSETFRQGELFF.

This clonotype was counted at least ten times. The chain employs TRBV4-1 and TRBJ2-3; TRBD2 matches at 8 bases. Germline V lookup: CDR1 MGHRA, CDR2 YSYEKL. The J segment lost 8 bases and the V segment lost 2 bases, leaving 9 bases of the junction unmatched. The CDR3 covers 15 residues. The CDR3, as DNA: TGCGCCAGCAGCCAACCGGTAGCGGGACGGGGTACGCAGTATTTT. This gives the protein CASSQPVAGRGTQYF.

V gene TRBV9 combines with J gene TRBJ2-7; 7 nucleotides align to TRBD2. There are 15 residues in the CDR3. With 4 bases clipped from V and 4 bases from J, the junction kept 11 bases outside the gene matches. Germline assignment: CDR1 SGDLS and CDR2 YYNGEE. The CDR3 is CASSSWTRRRYEQYF. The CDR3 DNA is TGTGCCAGCAGCAGTTGGACTAGGAGGAGGTACGAGCAGTACTTC.

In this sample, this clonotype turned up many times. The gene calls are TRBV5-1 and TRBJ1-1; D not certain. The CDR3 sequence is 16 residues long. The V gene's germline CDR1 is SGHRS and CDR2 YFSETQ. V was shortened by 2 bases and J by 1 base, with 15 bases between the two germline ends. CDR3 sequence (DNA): TGCGCCAGCAGCTTCGGGCACGTAAATTCGAACACTGAAGCTTTCTTT. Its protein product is CASSFGHVNSNTEAFF.

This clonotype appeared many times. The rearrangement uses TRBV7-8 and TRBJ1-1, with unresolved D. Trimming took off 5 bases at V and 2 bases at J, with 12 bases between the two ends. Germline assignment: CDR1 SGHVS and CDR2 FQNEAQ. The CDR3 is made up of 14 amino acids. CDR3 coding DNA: TGTGCCAGCAGCGCATACCCTTCTAACACTGAAGCTTTCTTT. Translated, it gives CASSAYPSNTEAFF.

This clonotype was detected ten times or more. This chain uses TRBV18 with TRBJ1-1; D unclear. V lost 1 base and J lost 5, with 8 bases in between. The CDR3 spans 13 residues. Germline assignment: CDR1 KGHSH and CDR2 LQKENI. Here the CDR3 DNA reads TGTGCCAGCTCACCACGAACGGAGACTGAAGCTTTCTTT. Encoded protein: CASSPRTETEAFF.

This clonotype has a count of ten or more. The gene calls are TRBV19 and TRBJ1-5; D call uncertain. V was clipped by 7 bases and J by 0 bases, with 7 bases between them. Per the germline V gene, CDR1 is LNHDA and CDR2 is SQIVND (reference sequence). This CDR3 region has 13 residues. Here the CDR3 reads CASNWNSNQPQHF. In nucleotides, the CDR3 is TGTGCCAGTAATTGGAATAGCAATCAGCCCCAGCATTTT.

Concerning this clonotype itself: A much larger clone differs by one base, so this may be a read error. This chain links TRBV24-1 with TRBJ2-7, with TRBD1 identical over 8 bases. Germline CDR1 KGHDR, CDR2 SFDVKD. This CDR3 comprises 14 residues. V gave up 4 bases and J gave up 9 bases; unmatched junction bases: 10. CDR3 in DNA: TGTGCCACCAGTGACCGGACAGGGACTCTGAGGCAGTACTTC. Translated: CATSDRTGTLRQYF.

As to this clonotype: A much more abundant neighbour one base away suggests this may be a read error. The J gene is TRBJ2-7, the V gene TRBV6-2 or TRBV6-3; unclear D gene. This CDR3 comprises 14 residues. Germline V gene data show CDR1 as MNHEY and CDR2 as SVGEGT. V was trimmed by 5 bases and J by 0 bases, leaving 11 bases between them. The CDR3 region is CASSPPISSYEQYF. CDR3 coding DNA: TGTGCCAGCAGTCCCCCAATAAGCTCCTACGAGCAGTACTTC.

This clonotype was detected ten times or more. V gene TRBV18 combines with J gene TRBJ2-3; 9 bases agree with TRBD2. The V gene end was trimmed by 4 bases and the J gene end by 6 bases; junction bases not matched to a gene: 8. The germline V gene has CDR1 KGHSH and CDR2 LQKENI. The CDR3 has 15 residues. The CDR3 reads CASSLGGLAGDTQYF. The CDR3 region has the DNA TGTGCCAGCTCACTCGGGGGACTAGCAGGTGATACGCAGTATTTT.